The present TCR beta chain was sequenced within a study of blood T cell repertoires in COVID-19 (TCRdb year 2020). About the study as a whole: Samples from collaborators originated in the United States, Italy and Spain and spanned both the acute and convalescent phases of COVID-19. Subjects who had been exposed to COVID-19, were actively infected with it, or had recovered from it provided the deeply sampled blood TCRbeta repertoires that made up the dataset. The sample metadata nearly always contained a de-identified subject ID, COVID-19 status, age in years and sex. The prospective study material was composed of cDNA or gDNA derived from T cells, B-cell-depleted T cells, or PBMCs. The repertoires were released in a freely available public database intended as a resource for research on the immune response to SARS-CoV-2. Samples were obtained from the ongoing ImmuneRACE study (first 160 participants) and from over a thousand subjects provided by 6 global collaborators. Where available, HLA class I and class II types were taken from metadata supplied by the sample provider and were not determined by assay-based typing. Paper-wide results and their limitations: The amount of clinical and demographic metadata varied by source and participant and was provided uncurated.

On this clone: The specificity of this receptor is unknown. Within one base of it there is no much larger clone, and no base qualities were kept.

Spanning cysteine to phenylalanine, the CDR3 consists of 15 amino acids. The kept DNA is CDR3 alone, 45 bases in frame from the first base. Trimming costs V 6 bases and J 2 bases, and their ends lie 17 bases apart. Looking up the germline V gene yields CDR1 MNHEY and CDR2 SVGAGI. TCRbeta CDR3 regions were amplified from genomic DNA by means of the immunoSEQ Assay, a bias-controlled multiplex PCR. As for how the authors treated the data: Nucleated cell counts per sample were estimated from amplification of reference gene primers within the assay. To quantify the absolute abundance of each unique TCRbeta CDR3 rearrangement, sequence reads were collapsed and filtered. For each sample, productive Simpson clonality was calculated as the square root of Simpson's diversity index across productive rearrangements. TCRdb took over this immuneACCESS table, retaining in-frame rearrangements with V and J assigned. Such tables are incomplete; in checked studies, under half of the missing clones stem from an unresolved V gene, and the remainder is unexplained. The D gene and trimming were derived from the DNA, and the V and J assignments and clone size from that table. A total of approximately 97,000 clones appear in this sample, 70% to 90% of them only once. Around 2% of the sample rests with the top ten.

In Seattle, one collaborating source enrolled patients while the infection was active and tracked those patients longitudinally over the course of disease. Collaborating institutions collected whole blood in K2EDTA tubes following their own protocols. For TCRbeta analysis, collaborators shipped samples as frozen whole blood, isolated PBMCs, or DNA extracted from either of those sample types. This receptor was taken from a man aged 50 to 59 with COVID-19, enrolled during active disease. Recombination connected TRBV6-5 to TRBJ2-7; the D segment could be TRBD2, given 7 matching bases. Source material: peripheral blood. The CDR3 here reads CASRGGPDGAYEQYF. At the DNA level, the sequence is TGTGCCAGCAGGGGGGGGCCAGACGGAGCCTACGAGCAGTACTTC.